The source of this T cell receptor (beta chain) is a study of sequential checkpoint blockade in melanoma. Across the study: Randomization was 1:1 between first-line nivolumab→ipilimumab and ipilimumab→nivolumab.

This sample's treatment: randomized to nivolumab then ipilimumab (arm A) or the reverse (arm B). DNA-damaging chemotherapy had not been given to any patient beforehand. From thawed PBMCs, live CD3+CD8+ cells negative for CD19 and CD56 were sorted. The table came from immunoSEQ multiplex PCR; TCRdb's copy has only in-frame clones and leaves some out. The profile covers approximately 18,000 clones, with approximately 80% appearing a single time and 10% to 15% taken by the ten largest. Germline loops: CDR1 SGHVS, CDR2 FQNEAQ. Trimming stripped 5 bases from V and 3 bases from J, with 14 bases between. This CDR3 has 14 amino acids. This clone was seen a handful of times.

The specimen was CD8+ T cells sorted from blood (inferred from file names), collected from a patient given nivolumab and ipilimumab in sequence. This sequence was found in a human donor with melanoma. The J gene is TRBJ2-7, the V gene TRBV7-8, with D perhaps TRBD2 (7 bases). For the CDR3, the DNA is TGTGCCAGCAGCCTCTCGGGGGGCAACTACGAGCAGTACTTC. Its protein product is CASSLSGGNYEQYF.